The clone carrying this T cell receptor beta chain showed up just a few times. Its target is unknown. V was pared by 5 bases and J by 0 bases, with 5 bases of the junction left unmatched. Looked up from germline, CDR1 is SEHNR and CDR2 is FQNEAQ (reference sequence). The CDR3 covers 15 residues. The data belong to a study of T-cell reconstitution after alpha-beta-depleted transplantation in children. Notes on the study in general: Surviving recipient T cells and intrathymic progenitors accounted for some patients' high TCRbeta diversity at day 60. As was reported, about two months after transplant, alpha-beta T cells came from several hundred expanded graft clones. After one year, T-cell counts and TCRbeta diversity mostly came from new T cells.

Unique molecular identifiers were incorporated during preparation of the TCRbeta library. From the PCR reads, TCRdb called clonotypes with MiXCR, one entry per CDR3 protein. The profile shows 300,000 or so distinct CDR3 sequences, around 25% of them singletons. The rearrangement uses TRBV7-9 and TRBJ2-5, with 8 bases aligning to TRBD1. The clonotype originates from a male patient younger than 18 who had a stem cell transplant for acute lymphoblastic leukemia, so the T cells may come from the graft donor. Sequenced material: PBMCs, mostly from graft donor cells, taken 180 days after TCRalphabeta/CD19-depleted stem cell transplant. The CDR3 nucleotides read TGTGCCAGCAGCCTAACAGGGGGTCACCAAGAGACCCAGTACTTC. This sequence encodes CASSLTGGHQETQYF.